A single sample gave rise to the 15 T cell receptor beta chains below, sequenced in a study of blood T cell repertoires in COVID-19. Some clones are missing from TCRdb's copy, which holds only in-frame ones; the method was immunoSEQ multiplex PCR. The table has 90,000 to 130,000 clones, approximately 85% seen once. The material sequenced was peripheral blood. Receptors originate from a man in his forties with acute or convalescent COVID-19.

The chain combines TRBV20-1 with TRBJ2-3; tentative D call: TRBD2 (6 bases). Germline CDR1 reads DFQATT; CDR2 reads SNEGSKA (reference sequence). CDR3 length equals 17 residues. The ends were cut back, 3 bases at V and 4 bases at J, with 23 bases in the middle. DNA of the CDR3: TGCAGTGCTAGTGGGGTACTAGCCGGACATTTGCCAGATACGCAGTATTTT. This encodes CSASGVLAGHLPDTQYF.

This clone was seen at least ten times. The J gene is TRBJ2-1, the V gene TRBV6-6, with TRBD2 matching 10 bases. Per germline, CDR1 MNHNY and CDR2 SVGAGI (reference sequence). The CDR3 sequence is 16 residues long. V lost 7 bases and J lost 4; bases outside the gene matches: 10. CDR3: CASTELASGGYNEQFF. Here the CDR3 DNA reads TGTGCCAGCACCGAGCTGGCTAGCGGGGGATACAATGAGCAGTTCTTC.

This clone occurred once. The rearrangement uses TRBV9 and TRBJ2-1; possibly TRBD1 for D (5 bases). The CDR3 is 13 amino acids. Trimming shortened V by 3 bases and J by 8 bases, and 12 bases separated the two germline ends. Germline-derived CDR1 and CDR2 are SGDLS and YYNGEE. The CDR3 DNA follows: TGTGCCAGCAGCGCCCCCCAGGGTTATGAGCAGTTCTTC. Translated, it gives CASSAPQGYEQFF. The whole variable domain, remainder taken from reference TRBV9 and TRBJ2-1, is DSGVTQTPKHLITATGQRVTLRCSPRSGDLSVYWYQQSLDQGLQFLIQYYNGEERAKGNILERFSAQQFPDLHSELNLSSLELGDSALYFCASSAPQGYEQFFGPGTRLTVL.

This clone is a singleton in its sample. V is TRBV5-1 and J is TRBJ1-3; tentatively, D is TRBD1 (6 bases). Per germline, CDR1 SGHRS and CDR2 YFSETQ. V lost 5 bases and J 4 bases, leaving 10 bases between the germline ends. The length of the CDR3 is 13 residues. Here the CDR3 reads CASRDGQGNTIYF. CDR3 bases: TGCGCCAGCAGGGACGGACAGGGAAACACCATATATTTT.

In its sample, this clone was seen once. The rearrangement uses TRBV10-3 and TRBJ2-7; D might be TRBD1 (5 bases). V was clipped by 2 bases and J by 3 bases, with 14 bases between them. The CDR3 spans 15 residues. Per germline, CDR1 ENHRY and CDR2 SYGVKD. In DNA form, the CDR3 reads TGTGCCATCAGTGAGACAGACAGTGGCGTCTACGAGCAGTACTTC. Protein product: CAISETDSGVYEQYF.

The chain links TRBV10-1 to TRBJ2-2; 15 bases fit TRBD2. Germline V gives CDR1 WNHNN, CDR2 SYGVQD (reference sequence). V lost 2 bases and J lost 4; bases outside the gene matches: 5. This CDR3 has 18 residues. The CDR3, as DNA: TGCGCCAGCAGTGAGGGACTAGCGGGAGGGCCGGTCACCGGGGAGCTGTTTTTT. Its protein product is CASSEGLAGGPVTGELFF.

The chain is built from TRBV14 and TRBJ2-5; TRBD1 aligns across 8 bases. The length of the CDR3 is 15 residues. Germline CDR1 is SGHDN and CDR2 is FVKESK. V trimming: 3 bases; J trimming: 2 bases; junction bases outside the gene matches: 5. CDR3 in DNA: TGTGCCAGCAGCCATGGTACAGGGGGTCAAGAGACCCAGTACTTC. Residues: CASSHGTGGQETQYF.

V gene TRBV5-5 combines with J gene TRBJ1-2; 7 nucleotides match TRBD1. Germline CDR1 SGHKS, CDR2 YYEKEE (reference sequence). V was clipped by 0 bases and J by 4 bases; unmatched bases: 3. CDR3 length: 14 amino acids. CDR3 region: CASSLGQGFYGYTF. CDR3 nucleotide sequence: TGTGCCAGCAGCTTGGGACAGGGATTCTATGGCTACACCTTC.

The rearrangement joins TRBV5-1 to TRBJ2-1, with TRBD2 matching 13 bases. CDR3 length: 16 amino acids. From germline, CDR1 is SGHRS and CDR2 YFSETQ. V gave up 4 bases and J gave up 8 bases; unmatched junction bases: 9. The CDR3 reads CASSRGLAGLRDEQFF. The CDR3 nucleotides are TGCGCCAGCAGCCGGGGACTAGCGGGGCTTCGGGATGAGCAGTTCTTC.

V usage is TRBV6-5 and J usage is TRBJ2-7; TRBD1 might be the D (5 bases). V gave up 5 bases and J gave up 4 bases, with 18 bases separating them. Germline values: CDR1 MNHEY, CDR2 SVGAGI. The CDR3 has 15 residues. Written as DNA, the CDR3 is TGTGCCAGCAGTCCGACGACACTGAAGGGGTACGAGCAGTACTTC. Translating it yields CASSPTTLKGYEQYF.

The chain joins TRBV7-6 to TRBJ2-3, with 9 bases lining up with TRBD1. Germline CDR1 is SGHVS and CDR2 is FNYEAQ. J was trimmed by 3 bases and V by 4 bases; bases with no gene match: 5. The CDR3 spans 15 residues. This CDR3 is CASSSRQGGTDTQYF. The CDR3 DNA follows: TGTGCCAGCAGCTCCAGACAGGGGGGGACAGATACGCAGTATTTT.

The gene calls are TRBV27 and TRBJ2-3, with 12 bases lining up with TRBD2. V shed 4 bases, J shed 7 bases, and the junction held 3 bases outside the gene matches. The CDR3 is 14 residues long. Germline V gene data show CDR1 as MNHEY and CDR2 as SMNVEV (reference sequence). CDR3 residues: CASSSTSGGNTQYF. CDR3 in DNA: TGTGCCAGCAGTTCCACTAGCGGGGGGAATACGCAGTATTTT.

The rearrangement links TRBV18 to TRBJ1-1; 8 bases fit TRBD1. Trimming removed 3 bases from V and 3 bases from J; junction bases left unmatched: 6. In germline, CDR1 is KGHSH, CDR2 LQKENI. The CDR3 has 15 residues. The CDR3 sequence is CASSPGRGRDTEAFF. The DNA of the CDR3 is TGTGCCAGCTCACCGGGCAGGGGGCGCGACACTGAAGCTTTCTTT. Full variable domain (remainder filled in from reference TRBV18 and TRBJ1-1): NAGVMQNPRHLVRRRGQEARLRCSPMKGHSHVYWYRQLPEEGLKFMVYLQKENIIDESGMPKERFSAEFPKEGPSILRIQQVVRGDSAAYFCASSPGRGRDTEAFFGQGTRLTVV.

DNA of the CDR3: TGCGCCAGCAGCGGGGCGGGGGGAAGCTCCTACAATGAGCAGTTCTTC. Protein product: CASSGAGGSSYNEQFF. The rearrangement joins TRBV5-1 to TRBJ2-1; 8 positions agree with TRBD2. V lost 4 bases, J lost 0 bases, and 6 bases stayed unmatched. The V gene's germline CDR1 is SGHRS and CDR2 YFSETQ. The CDR3 runs to 16 residues. Filled out from reference TRBV5-1 and TRBJ2-1, the complete variable domain reads KAGVTQTPRYLIKTRGQQVTLSCSPISGHRSVSWYQQTPGQGLQFLFEYFSETQRNKGNFPGRFSGRQFSNSRSEMNVSTLELGDSALYLCASSGAGGSSYNEQFFGPGTRLTVL.

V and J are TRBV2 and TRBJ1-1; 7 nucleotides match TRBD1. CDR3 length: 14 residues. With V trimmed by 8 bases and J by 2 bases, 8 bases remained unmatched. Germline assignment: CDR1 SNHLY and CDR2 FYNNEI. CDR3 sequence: CASEGDSRNTEAFF. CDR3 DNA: TGTGCCAGCGAGGGGGACAGCCGAAACACTGAAGCTTTCTTT.